The sequence of this T cell receptor beta chain was determined in a study of early T cells in non-severe SARS-CoV-2 infection. This clonotype was seen a few times. Individual cDNA molecules were tagged with unique molecular identifiers. TCRdb itself ran the 5' RACE reads through MiXCR, one entry per CDR3 protein. The sample lists 50,000 or so distinct CDR3 sequences, 4.5% to 7% seen once, with roughly 4.5% in the top ten. The V gene's germline CDR1 is MNHEY and CDR2 SVGAGI. V dropped 5 bases and J dropped 5 bases, with 9 bases sitting between them. This CDR3 comprises 12 residues. The chain links TRBV6-5 to TRBJ1-2; D not resolved. The receptor was isolated from an adult who was a healthcare worker with PCR-confirmed SARS-CoV-2 infection or an uninfected control (not recorded which). Sequencing was carried out using whole blood. The CDR3, as DNA: TGTGCCAGCAGTGGAGGACCGTATGGCTACACCTTC. Amino acids: CASSGGPYGYTF.